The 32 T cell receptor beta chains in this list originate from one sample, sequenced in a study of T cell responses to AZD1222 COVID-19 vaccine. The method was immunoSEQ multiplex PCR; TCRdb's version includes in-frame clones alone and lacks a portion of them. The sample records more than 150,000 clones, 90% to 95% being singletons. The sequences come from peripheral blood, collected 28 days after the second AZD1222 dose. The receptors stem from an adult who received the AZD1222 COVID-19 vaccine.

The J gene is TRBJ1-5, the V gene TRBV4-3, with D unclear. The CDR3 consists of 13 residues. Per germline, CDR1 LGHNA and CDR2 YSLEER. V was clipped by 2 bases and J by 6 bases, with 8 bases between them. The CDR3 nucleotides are TGCGCCAGCAGCCAAACAGCCGTTCAGCCCCAGCATTTT. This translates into CASSQTAVQPQHF.

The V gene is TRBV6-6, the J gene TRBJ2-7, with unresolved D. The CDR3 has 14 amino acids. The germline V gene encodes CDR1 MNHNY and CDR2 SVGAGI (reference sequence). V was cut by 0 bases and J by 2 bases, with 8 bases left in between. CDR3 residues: CASSYSAGTYEQYF. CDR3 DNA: TGTGCCAGCAGTTACTCGGCAGGTACCTACGAGCAGTACTTC.

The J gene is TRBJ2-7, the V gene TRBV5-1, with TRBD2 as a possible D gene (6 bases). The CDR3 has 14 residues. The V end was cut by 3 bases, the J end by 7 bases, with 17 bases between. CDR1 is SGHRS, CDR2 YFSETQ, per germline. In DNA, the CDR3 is TGCGCCAGCAGCTACGGGACGGAGGGGTGGGAGCAGTACTTC. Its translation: CASSYGTEGWEQYF.

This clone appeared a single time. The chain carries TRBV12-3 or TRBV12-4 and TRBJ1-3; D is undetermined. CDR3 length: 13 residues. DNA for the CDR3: TGTCAAACGGGCGATGTCGTCGGAAACACCATATATTTT. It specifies CQTGDVVGNTIYF.

As DNA, the CDR3 is TGTGCCAGCAGTTACGACAGGGGAAACACTGAAGCTTTCTTT. Its protein is CASSYDRGNTEAFF. The V gene is TRBV6-5, the J gene TRBJ1-1; 8 bases line up with TRBD1. Germline V gene data show CDR1 as MNHEY and CDR2 as SVGAGI. This CDR3 is 14 amino acids long. Germline trimming cut 2 bases from V and 2 bases from J; bases unmatched to any gene: 1.

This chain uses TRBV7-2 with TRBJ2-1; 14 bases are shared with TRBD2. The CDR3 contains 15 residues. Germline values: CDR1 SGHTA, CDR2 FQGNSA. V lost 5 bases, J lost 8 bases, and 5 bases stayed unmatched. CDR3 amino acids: CASSQGTSGRYEQFF. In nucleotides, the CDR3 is TGTGCCAGCAGCCAAGGGACTAGCGGGAGATATGAGCAGTTCTTC.

CDR3 in amino acids: CASTAMGAETQYF. CDR3 DNA: TGTGCCAGTACTGCGATGGGAGCAGAGACCCAGTACTTC. The chain links TRBV19 to TRBJ2-5, with TRBD2 as a possible D gene (5 bases). This CDR3 is built from 13 residues. Trimming took off 7 bases at V and 4 bases at J, with 13 bases between the two ends. Germline CDR1 is LNHDA and CDR2 is SQIVND (reference sequence).

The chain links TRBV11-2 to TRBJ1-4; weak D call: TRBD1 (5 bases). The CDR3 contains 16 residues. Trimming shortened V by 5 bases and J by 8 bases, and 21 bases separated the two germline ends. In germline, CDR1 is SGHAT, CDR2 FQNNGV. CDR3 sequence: CASSARSGGRGEKLFF. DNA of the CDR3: TGTGCCAGCAGCGCCCGTTCCGGGGGTCGGGGGGAAAAACTGTTTTTT.

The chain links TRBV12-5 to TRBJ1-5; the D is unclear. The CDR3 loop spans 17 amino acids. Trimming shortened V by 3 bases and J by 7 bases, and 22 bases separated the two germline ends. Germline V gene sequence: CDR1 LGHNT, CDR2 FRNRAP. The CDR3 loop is CASGLTAHLGFSQPQHF. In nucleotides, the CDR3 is TGTGCTAGTGGTTTAACCGCCCATCTCGGCTTTTCGCAGCCCCAGCATTTT. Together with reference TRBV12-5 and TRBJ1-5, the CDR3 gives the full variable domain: DARVTQTPRHKVTEMGQEVTMRCQPILGHNTVFWYRQTMMQGLELLAYFRNRAPLDDSGMPKDRFSAEMPDATLATLKIQPSEPRDSAVYFCASGLTAHLGFSQPQHFGDGTRLSIL.

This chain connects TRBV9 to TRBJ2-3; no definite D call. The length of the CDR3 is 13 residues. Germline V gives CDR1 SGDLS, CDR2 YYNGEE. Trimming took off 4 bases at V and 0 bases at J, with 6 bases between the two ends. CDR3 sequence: CASSYISTDTQYF. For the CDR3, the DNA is TGTGCCAGCAGCTATATTAGCACAGATACGCAGTATTTT.

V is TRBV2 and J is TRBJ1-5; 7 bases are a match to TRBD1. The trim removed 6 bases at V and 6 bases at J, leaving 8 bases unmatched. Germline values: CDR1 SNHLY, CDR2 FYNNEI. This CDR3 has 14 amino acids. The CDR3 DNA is TGTGCCAGCAGCTCAGACAGGGTCTCTCAGCCCCAGCATTTT. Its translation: CASSSDRVSQPQHF.

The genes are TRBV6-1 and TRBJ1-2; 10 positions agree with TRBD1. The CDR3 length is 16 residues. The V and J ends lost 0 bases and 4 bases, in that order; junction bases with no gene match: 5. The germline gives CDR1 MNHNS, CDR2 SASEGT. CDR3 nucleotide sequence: TGTGCCAGCAGTGAAGCTCTAGGACAGGGGGGCTATGGCTACACCTTC. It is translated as CASSEALGQGGYGYTF.

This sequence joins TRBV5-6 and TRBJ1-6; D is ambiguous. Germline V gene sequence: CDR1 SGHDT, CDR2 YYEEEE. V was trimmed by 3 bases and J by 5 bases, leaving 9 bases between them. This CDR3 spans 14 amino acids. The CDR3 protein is CASSWGTNNSPLHF. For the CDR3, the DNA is TGTGCCAGCAGCTGGGGAACGAATAATTCACCCCTCCACTTT.

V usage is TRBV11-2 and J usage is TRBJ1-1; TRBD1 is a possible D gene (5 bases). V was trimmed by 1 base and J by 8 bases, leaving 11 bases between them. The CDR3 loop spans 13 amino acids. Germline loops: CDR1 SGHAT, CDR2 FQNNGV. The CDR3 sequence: CASSLVGREEAFF. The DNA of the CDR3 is TGTGCCAGCAGCTTAGTGGGCAGGGAGGAAGCTTTCTTT.

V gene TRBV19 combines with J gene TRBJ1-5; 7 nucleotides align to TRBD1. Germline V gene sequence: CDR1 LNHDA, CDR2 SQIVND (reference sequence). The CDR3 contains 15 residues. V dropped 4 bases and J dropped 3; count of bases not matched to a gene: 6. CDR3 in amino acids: CASSTYRGTNQPQHF. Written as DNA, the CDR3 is TGTGCCAGTAGTACCTACAGGGGAACCAATCAGCCCCAGCATTTT.

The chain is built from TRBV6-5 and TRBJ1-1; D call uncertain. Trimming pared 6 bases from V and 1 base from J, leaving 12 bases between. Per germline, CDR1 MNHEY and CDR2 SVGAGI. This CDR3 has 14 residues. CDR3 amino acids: CASSPGRKNTEAFF. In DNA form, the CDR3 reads TGTGCCAGCAGCCCCGGACGGAAGAACACTGAAGCTTTCTTT.

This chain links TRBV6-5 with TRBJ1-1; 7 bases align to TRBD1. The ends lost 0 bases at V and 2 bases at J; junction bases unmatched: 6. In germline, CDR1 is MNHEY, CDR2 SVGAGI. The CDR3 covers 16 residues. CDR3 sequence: CASSYSAGTVNTEAFF. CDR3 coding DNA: TGTGCCAGCAGTTACTCGGCCGGGACAGTAAACACTGAAGCTTTCTTT.

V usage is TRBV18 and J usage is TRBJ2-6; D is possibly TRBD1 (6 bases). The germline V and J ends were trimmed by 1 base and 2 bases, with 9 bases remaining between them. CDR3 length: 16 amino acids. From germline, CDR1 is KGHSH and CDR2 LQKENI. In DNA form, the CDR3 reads TGTGCCAGCTCACCACTCACAGGGACTGGGGCCAACGTCCTGACTTTC. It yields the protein CASSPLTGTGANVLTF. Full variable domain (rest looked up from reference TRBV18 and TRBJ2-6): NAGVMQNPRHLVRRRGQEARLRCSPMKGHSHVYWYRQLPEEGLKFMVYLQKENIIDESGMPKERFSAEFPKEGPSILRIQQVVRGDSAAYFCASSPLTGTGANVLTFGAGSRLTVL.

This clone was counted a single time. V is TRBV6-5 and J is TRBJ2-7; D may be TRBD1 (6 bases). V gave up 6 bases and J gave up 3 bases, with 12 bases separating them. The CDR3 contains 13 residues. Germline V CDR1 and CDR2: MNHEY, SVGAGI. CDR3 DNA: TGTGCCAGCAGAGGAGGACAGCACTACGAGCAGTACTTC. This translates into CASRGGQHYEQYF.

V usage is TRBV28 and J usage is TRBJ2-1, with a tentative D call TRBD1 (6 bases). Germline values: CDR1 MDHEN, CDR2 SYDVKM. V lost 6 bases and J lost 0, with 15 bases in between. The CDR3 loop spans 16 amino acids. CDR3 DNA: TGTGCCAGCAGACGACGACAGGCCCGCTCCTACAATGAGCAGTTCTTC. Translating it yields CASRRRQARSYNEQFF.

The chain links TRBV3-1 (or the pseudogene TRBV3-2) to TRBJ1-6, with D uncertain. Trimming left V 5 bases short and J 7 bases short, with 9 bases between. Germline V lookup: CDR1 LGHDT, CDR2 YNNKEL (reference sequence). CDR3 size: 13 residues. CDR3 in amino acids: CASSAEANSPLHF. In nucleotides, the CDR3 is TGTGCCAGCAGCGCGGAGGCGAATTCACCCCTCCACTTT.

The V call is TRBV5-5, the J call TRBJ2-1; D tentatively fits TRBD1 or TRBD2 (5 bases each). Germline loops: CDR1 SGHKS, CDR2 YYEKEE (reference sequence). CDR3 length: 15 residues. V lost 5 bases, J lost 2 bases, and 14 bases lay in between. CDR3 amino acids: CASRGWGWAYNEQFF. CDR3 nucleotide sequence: TGTGCCAGCAGGGGCTGGGGGTGGGCCTACAATGAGCAGTTCTTC.

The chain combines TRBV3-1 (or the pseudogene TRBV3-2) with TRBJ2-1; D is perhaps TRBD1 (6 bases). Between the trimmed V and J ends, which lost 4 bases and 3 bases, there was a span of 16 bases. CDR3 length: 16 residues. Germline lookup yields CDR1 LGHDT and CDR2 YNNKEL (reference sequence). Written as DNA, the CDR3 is TGTGCCAGCAGCCGCCGCCCCCAGGGGCTCTACAATGAGCAGTTCTTC. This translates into CASSRRPQGLYNEQFF.

The CDR3 bases are TGTGCCAGCAGCTCCCGGGTCCTAATAAACACTGAAGCTTTCTTT. This codes for CASSSRVLINTEAFF. The chain carries TRBV11-3 and TRBJ1-1; D gene ambiguous. Germline-derived CDR1 and CDR2 are SGHNT and YENEEA. Trimming shortened V by 4 bases and J by 2 bases, and 14 bases separated the two germline ends. This CDR3 is built from 15 residues.

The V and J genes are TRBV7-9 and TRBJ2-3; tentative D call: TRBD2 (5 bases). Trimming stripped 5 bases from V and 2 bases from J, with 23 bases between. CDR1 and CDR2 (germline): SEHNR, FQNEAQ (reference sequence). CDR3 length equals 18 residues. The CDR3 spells CASSGTRIGLTNTDTQYF. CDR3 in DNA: TGTGCCAGCAGCGGAACCCGAATAGGACTGACCAACACAGATACGCAGTATTTT.

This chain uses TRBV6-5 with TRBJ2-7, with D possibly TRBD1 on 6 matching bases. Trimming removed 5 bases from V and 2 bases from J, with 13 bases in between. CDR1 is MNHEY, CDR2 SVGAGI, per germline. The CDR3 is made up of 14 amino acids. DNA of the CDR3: TGTGCCAGCAGTCACCAAGACAGGCCCTACGAGCAGTACTTC. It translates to CASSHQDRPYEQYF.

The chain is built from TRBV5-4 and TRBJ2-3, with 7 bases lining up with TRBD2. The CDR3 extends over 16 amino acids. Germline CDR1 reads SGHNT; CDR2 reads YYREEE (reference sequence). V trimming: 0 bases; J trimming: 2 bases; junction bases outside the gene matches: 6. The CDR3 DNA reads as TGTGCCAGCAGCTTGGATCCTAGCGGCTCCACAGATACGCAGTATTTT. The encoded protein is CASSLDPSGSTDTQYF.

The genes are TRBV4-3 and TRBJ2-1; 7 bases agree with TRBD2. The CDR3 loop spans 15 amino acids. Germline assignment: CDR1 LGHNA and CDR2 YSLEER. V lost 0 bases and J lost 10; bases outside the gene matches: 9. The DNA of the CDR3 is TGCGCCAGCAGCCAAGAGGGGGGGTGGCCGTTGGAGCAGTTCTTC. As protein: CASSQEGGWPLEQFF.

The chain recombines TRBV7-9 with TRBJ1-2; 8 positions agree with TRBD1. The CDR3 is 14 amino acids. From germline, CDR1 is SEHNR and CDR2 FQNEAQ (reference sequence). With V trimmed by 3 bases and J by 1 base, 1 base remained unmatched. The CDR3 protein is CASSFGQGNYGYTF. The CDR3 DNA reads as TGTGCCAGCAGCTTTGGACAGGGTAACTATGGCTACACCTTC.

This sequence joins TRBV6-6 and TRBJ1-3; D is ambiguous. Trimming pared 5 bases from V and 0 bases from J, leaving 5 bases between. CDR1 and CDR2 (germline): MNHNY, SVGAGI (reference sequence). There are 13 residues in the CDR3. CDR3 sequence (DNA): TGTGCCAGCAGTAGCAGCTCTGGAAACACCATATATTTT. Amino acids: CASSSSSGNTIYF.

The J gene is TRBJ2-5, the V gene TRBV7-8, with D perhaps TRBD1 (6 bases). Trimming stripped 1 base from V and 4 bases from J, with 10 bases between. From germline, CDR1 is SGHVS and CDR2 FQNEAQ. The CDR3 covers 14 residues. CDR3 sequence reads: CASSLGGRGETQYF. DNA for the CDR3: TGTGCCAGCAGCTTAGGTGGCAGGGGAGAGACCCAGTACTTC.

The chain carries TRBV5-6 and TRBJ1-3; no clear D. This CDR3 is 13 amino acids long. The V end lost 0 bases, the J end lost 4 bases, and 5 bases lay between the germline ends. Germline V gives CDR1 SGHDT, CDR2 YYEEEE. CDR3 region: CASSLVPGNTIYF. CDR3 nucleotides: TGTGCCAGCAGCTTGGTCCCCGGAAACACCATATATTTT.